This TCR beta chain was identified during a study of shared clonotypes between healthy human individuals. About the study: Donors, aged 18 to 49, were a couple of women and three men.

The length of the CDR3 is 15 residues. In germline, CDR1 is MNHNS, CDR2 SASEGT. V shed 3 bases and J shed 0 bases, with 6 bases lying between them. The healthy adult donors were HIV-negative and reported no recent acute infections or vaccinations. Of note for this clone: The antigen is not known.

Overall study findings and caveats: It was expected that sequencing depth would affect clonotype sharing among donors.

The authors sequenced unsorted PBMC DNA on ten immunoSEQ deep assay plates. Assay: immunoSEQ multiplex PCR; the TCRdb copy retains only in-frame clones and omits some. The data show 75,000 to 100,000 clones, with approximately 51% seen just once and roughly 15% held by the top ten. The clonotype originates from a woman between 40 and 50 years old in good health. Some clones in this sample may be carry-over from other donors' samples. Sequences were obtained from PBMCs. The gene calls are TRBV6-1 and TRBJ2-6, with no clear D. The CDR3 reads CASSDRASGANVLTF. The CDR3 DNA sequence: TGTGCCAGCAGTGACAGAGCCTCTGGGGCCAACGTCCTGACTTTC.